Below are 25 T cell receptor beta chains sequenced from a single sample in a study of brain T cells in children with intractable seizures. Data came from immunoSEQ multiplex PCR; TCRdb stores just in-frame clones and leaves some out. The top ten clones hold 5.7% of a sample with about 340,000 clones, over 90% of them seen once. Time point defined: blood from clinic visit 5 months post-surgery; TSC patient then seizure free. Sample: peripheral blood, taken 4 to 6 months after surgery. The receptor set was obtained from a boy less than two years old with tuberous sclerosis and intractable seizures.

The chain carries TRBV7-6 and TRBJ2-3; D gene ambiguous. This CDR3 comprises 15 residues. From germline, CDR1 is SGHVS and CDR2 FNYEAQ. V lost 2 bases, J lost 3 bases, and 12 bases lay in between. The CDR3 sequence is CASSLSRKSTDTQYF. CDR3 sequence (DNA): TGTGCCAGCAGCTTATCCAGGAAATCGACAGATACGCAGTATTTT. Full variable domain (remainder filled in from reference TRBV7-6 and TRBJ2-3): GAGVSQSPRYKVTKRGQDVALRCDPISGHVSLYWYRQALGQGPEFLTYFNYEAQQDKSGLPNDRFSAERPEGSISTLTIQRTEQRDSAMYRCASSLSRKSTDTQYFGPGTRLTVL.

The chain recombines TRBV5-1 with TRBJ2-1; 7 positions agree with TRBD2. Per germline, CDR1 SGHRS and CDR2 YFSETQ. The CDR3 is 14 residues long. J was trimmed by 6 bases and V by 4 bases; bases with no gene match: 7. The CDR3 DNA reads as TGCGCCAGCAGCGGGGGACTACAAATCAATGAGCAGTTCTTC. Its protein is CASSGGLQINEQFF.

The rearrangement links TRBV19 to TRBJ2-7, with D perhaps being TRBD1 or TRBD2 (5 bases each). Deletions cut 5 bases from V and 0 bases from J, with 14 bases between. CDR3 length: 15 amino acids. Germline V lookup: CDR1 LNHDA, CDR2 SQIVND (reference sequence). CDR3 in amino acids: CASSSSRDDSYEQYF. For the CDR3, the DNA is TGTGCCAGTAGTTCCTCCCGGGACGACTCCTACGAGCAGTACTTC.

The V and J genes are TRBV6-5 and TRBJ2-3, with 7 bases matching TRBD2. The germline V gene encodes CDR1 MNHEY and CDR2 SVGAGI. The CDR3 sequence is 15 residues long. After removal of 6 bases from V and 6 bases from J, the junction contained 12 bases not matched to a gene. The CDR3 is CASRDWTRPIDTQYF. The CDR3, as DNA: TGTGCCAGCAGGGACTGGACTAGGCCGATTGATACGCAGTATTTT.

This sequence joins TRBV27 and TRBJ2-3, with D hard to call. V was trimmed by 2 bases and J by 2 bases, leaving 8 bases between them. The germline gives CDR1 MNHEY, CDR2 SMNVEV (reference sequence). The CDR3 is 14 residues long. The CDR3 sequence is CASSLTIYTDTQYF. The CDR3 DNA sequence: TGTGCCAGCAGTTTAACGATATACACAGATACGCAGTATTTT.

The chain employs TRBV11-3 and TRBJ1-2; TRBD1 might be the D (6 bases). V was clipped by 5 bases and J by 2 bases, with 18 bases between them. Germline V CDR1 and CDR2: SGHNT, YENEEA. This CDR3 contains 16 residues. CDR3 nucleotides: TGTGCCAGCAGCCGCACAATCAGTGGGGGCAACTATGGCTACACCTTC. It codes for CASSRTISGGNYGYTF. Complete variable domain (other parts from reference TRBV11-3 and TRBJ1-2): EAGVVQSPRYKIIEKKQPVAFWCNPISGHNTLYWYLQNLGQGPELLIRYENEEAVDDSQLPKDRFSAERLKGVDSTLKIQPAELGDSAVYLCASSRTISGGNYGYTFGSGTRLTVV.

V gene TRBV3-1 (or the pseudogene TRBV3-2) combines with J gene TRBJ1-2; 7 bases fit TRBD1. The CDR3 loop spans 15 amino acids. The germline CDR1 and CDR2 sequences are LGHDT and YNNKEL (reference sequence). The ends lost 1 base at V and 7 bases at J; junction bases unmatched: 9. As DNA, the CDR3 is TGTGCCAGCAGCCAAGGCATACAGGGGAAGGGTGGCTACACCTTC. Its translation is CASSQGIQGKGGYTF.

In its sample, this clone was seen a few times. This chain joins TRBV4-2 and TRBJ2-2, with D perhaps given as TRBD1 or TRBD2 (5 bases each). V dropped 0 bases and J dropped 0 bases, with 8 bases sitting between them. This CDR3 is built from 16 residues. The germline gives CDR1 LGHNA, CDR2 YNFKEQ. CDR3 sequence (DNA): TGTGCCAGCAGCCAAGACGGGGCGTCGAACACCGGGGAGCTGTTTTTT. Amino acid sequence: CASSQDGASNTGELFF.

The V gene is TRBV4-1, the J gene TRBJ1-6, with D unresolved. V was cut by 0 bases and J by 3 bases, with 12 bases left in between. Germline V CDR1 and CDR2: MGHRA, YSYEKL. CDR3 length equals 17 residues. CDR3: CASSQERTGNYNSPLHF. DNA of the CDR3: TGCGCCAGCAGCCAAGAGAGGACGGGGAACTATAATTCACCCCTCCACTTT.

As to this clone: The germline gene is not matched at one end of the junction; a read error may be the cause. The chain joins TRBV7-7 to TRBJ2-1; 11 nucleotides match TRBD2. Looked up from germline, CDR1 is SSHAT and CDR2 is FNYEAQ (reference sequence). The CDR3 is 15 residues long. This chain's CDR3 is CASSSGTSGYNEQFF. In DNA form, the CDR3 reads TGTGCTAGCAGCTCCGGGACTAGCGGTTACAATGAGCAGTTCTTC.

V and J are TRBV11-3 and TRBJ1-2; 7 positions match TRBD1. V trimming: 5 bases; J trimming: 6 bases; junction bases outside the gene matches: 3. Per germline, CDR1 SGHNT and CDR2 YENEEA. This CDR3 spans 12 amino acids. The CDR3 is CASSVDRDGYTF. The CDR3 region has the DNA TGTGCCAGCAGCGTCGACAGGGATGGCTACACCTTC.

The V gene is TRBV7-9, the J gene TRBJ2-7; D perhaps matches TRBD2 (5 bases). The V end was cut by 6 bases, the J end by 3 bases, with 12 bases between. The CDR3 is made up of 13 amino acids. Germline V gene lookup returns CDR1 SEHNR and CDR2 FQNEAQ (reference sequence). The CDR3 spells CASSSLLGYEQYF. CDR3 nucleotides: TGTGCCAGCAGTTCACTACTAGGCTACGAGCAGTACTTC.

This chain uses TRBV11-2 with TRBJ2-5; maybe TRBD2 (6 bases). The germline V and J ends were trimmed by 5 bases and 7 bases, with 14 bases remaining between them. The CDR3 loop spans 13 amino acids. Germline CDR1 is SGHAT and CDR2 is FQNNGV. This CDR3 is CASSLRLGGTQYF. The CDR3 coding sequence is TGTGCCAGCAGCCTCAGACTGGGGGGGACCCAGTACTTC.

The chain uses TRBV10-3 and TRBJ2-1, with D possibly being TRBD2 (6 bases). Trimming took 5 bases from V and 5 from J, leaving 13 bases between them. The CDR3 sequence is 14 residues long. CDR1 and CDR2 from the germline V gene are ENHRY and SYGVKD. The CDR3 loop reads CAISRGGGDNEQFF. The CDR3 DNA is TGTGCCATCAGTAGGGGAGGAGGGGACAATGAGCAGTTCTTC.

This clone was counted a single time. V usage is TRBV5-3 and J usage is TRBJ2-3; no reliable D call. TRBV5-3 is sorted into the ORF group, with uncertain function. The CDR3 has 13 residues. V was cut by 1 base and J by 4 bases, with 7 bases left in between. The CDR3 region has the DNA TGTGCCAGAAGCTTGTCGCCCGCAGATACGCAGTATTTT. This translates into CARSLSPADTQYF.

The chain recombines TRBV5-1 with TRBJ2-1; D is possibly TRBD1 or TRBD2 (5 bases each). Trimming took 7 bases from V and 7 from J, leaving 18 bases between them. Germline V lookup: CDR1 SGHRS, CDR2 YFSETQ. The CDR3 loop spans 14 amino acids. The CDR3, as DNA: TGCGCCAGCTACCGGGACGGAGCTTGGAATGAGCAGTTCTTC. This sequence encodes CASYRDGAWNEQFF.

Comment on this clone: This CDR3 is also generated by other DNA sequences in the sample. The chain recombines TRBV5-1 with TRBJ2-5; no clear D. CDR1 is SGHRS and CDR2 is YFSETQ in the germline V gene. This CDR3 has 12 amino acids. With 0 bases removed from V and 1 base from J, the gap between germline ends came to 1 base. CDR3 loop: CASSLGQETQYF. CDR3 nucleotides: TGCGCCAGCAGCTTGGGCCAAGAGACCCAGTACTTC.

The V gene is TRBV2, the J gene TRBJ1-1; D may be TRBD1 (6 bases). The length of the CDR3 is 14 residues. Deletions cut 6 bases from V and 5 bases from J, with 16 bases between. Germline V lookup: CDR1 SNHLY, CDR2 FYNNEI. The CDR3 coding sequence is TGTGCCAGCAGGGAACAGGTTCAGGGGACTGAAGCTTTCTTT. Translation gives CASREQVQGTEAFF.

This chain links TRBV7-6 with TRBJ2-3; D gene uncertain. Germline V gene data show CDR1 as SGHVS and CDR2 as FNYEAQ. The CDR3 totals 16 residues. Trimming left V 4 bases short and J 6 bases short, with 20 bases between. The CDR3 DNA sequence: TGTGCCAGCAGCTCGCGCCACCGGGCGATAGGTGATACGCAGTATTTT. Protein sequence: CASSSRHRAIGDTQYF.

This chain uses TRBV2 with TRBJ2-3, with 10 nucleotides matching TRBD2. This CDR3 spans 15 amino acids. CDR1 and CDR2 (germline): SNHLY, FYNNEI. After removal of 4 bases from V and 4 bases from J, the junction contained 5 bases not matched to a gene. The CDR3 coding sequence is TGTGCCAGCAGTGTTATAGCGGGAGGACCAGATACGCAGTATTTT. Its protein product is CASSVIAGGPDTQYF.

The gene calls are TRBV6-1 and TRBJ1-5, with D possibly TRBD1 on 5 matching bases. Trimming removed 2 bases from V and 0 bases from J, with 8 bases in between. The CDR3 covers 15 residues. CDR1 and CDR2 (germline): MNHNS, SASEGT. CDR3 in amino acids: CASSERQPSNQPQHF. For the CDR3, the DNA is TGTGCCAGCAGTGAACGACAGCCTAGCAATCAGCCCCAGCATTTT.

The rearrangement joins TRBV10-3 to TRBJ1-1, with D possibly matching TRBD1 (5 bases). Germline V gene lookup returns CDR1 ENHRY and CDR2 SYGVKD. This CDR3 has 14 amino acids. Trimming took 5 bases from V and 3 from J, leaving 13 bases between them. CDR3 loop: CAISPLPRDTEAFF. CDR3 DNA: TGTGCCATCAGTCCCCTTCCCAGGGACACTGAAGCTTTCTTT.

V is TRBV11-3 and J is TRBJ2-1, with TRBD2 matching over 9 bases. The CDR3 consists of 17 residues. The germline V gene encodes CDR1 SGHNT and CDR2 YENEEA. The ends lost 4 bases at V and 10 bases at J; junction bases unmatched: 17. The CDR3 nucleotides are TGTGCCAGCAGCTCAGCGTCTAGCGGGACCGGAGAAGACGAGCAGTTCTTC. Translated: CASSSASSGTGEDEQFF.

V and J are TRBV10-2 and TRBJ2-3, with D perhaps matching TRBD2 (5 bases). The V and J ends lost 2 bases and 3 bases respectively, with 15 bases between them. Germline CDR1 reads WSHSY; CDR2 reads SAAADI. The CDR3 consists of 16 residues. This CDR3 is CASSEGRLTRTDTQYF. As DNA, the CDR3 is TGCGCCAGCAGTGAGGGGAGACTCACTAGAACAGATACGCAGTATTTT.

The chain employs TRBV11-2 and TRBJ1-2, with 7 bases matching TRBD1. V was pared by 6 bases and J by 2 bases, with 9 bases of the junction left unmatched. This CDR3 has 15 amino acids. The V gene's germline CDR1 is SGHAT and CDR2 FQNNGV. CDR3 amino acids: CASRSLRDSNYGYTF. CDR3 nucleotides: TGTGCCAGCAGATCCCTGAGGGACAGCAACTATGGCTACACCTTC.